This is a list of T cell receptor beta chains from one sample in a study of T cell changes during pregnancy in multiple sclerosis. This table comes from immunoSEQ multiplex PCR, and its TCRdb copy is limited to in-frame clones, with some not included. The sample holds 50,000 or so clones; 80% to 95% are singletons and the top ten take around 0.29%. Sequencing used CD4+ T cells from peripheral blood mononuclear cells, obtained in the second trimester of pregnancy. The receptors come from a female donor with multiple sclerosis, enrolled in a pregnancy study. CDR3s include the opening cysteine and the closing phenylalanine or tryptophan. A D gene is named only where the DNA matches it firmly. Clone size is shown for a subset of rows, as once, few, many or a class of expanded clone.

TRBD1 TRBJ2-7 . TRBV11-1 CASSVTGVNYEQYF TGTGCCAGCAGCGTTACAGGGGTGAACTACGAGCAGTACTTC
. TRBJ1-1 . TRBV6-6 CASSYPTDTEAFF TGTGCCAGCAGTTACCCAACAGACACTGAAGCTTTCTTT
TRBD2 TRBJ2-3 . TRBV4-1 CASSSGVLAGRGGTDTQYF TGCGCCAGCAGCTCCGGGGTACTAGCGGGGCGGGGCGGCACAGATACGCAGTATTTT
. TRBJ2-3 . TRBV4-1 CASSQETRTDTQYF TGCGCCAGCAGCCAAGAAACCAGAACAGATACGCAGTATTTT
. TRBJ2-3 . TRBV10-1 CAELGDSTDTQYF TGCGCCGAACTGGGAGATAGCACAGATACGCAGTATTTT
. TRBJ1-1 . TRBV7-9 CASLAGNMNTEAFF TGTGCCAGCTTGGCAGGGAACATGAACACTGAAGCTTTCTTT
. TRBJ2-2 . TRBV10-1 CASKEGLGTGELFF TGCGCCAGCAAGGAGGGTTTGGGCACCGGGGAGCTGTTTTTT
. TRBJ2-2 . TRBV6-6 CASDRDTNTGELFF TGTGCCAGCGACCGGGATACGAACACCGGGGAGCTGTTTTTT
. TRBJ1-6 few TRBV6-6 CASYGSSNSPLHF TGTGCCAGCTATGGGAGTAGTAATTCACCCCTCCACTTT
. TRBJ1-2 . TRBV5-1 CASSLQDTFYGYTF TGCGCCAGCAGCCTACAGGACACCTTCTATGGCTACACCTTC
. TRBJ2-3 . TRBV2 CASMAVPSTDTQYF TGTGCCAGCATGGCAGTTCCTAGCACAGATACGCAGTATTTT
. TRBJ2-7 . TRBV7-6 CASSLKSGGEYEQYF TGTGCCAGCAGCTTAAAGAGTGGCGGGGAGTACGAGCAGTACTTC
. TRBJ2-2 . TRBV5-1 CASSPRGGELFF TGCGCCAGCAGCCCCAGGGGCGGGGAGCTGTTTTTT
TRBD1 TRBJ1-2 . TRBV19 CASNKQGANNYGYTF TGTGCCAGTAATAAACAGGGGGCGAATAACTATGGCTACACCTTC
. TRBJ1-1 . TRBV5-1 CASSLADRPKNTEAFF TGCGCCAGCAGCTTGGCCGACAGGCCGAAGAACACTGAAGCTTTCTTT
. TRBJ1-2 . TRBV29-1 CSVEASTRHYGYTF TGCAGCGTTGAAGCATCCACGCGGCACTATGGCTACACCTTC
. TRBJ1-5 . TRBV6-5 CASSDSLSNQPQHF TGTGCCAGCAGTGACAGCCTAAGCAATCAGCCCCAGCATTTT
TRBD2 TRBJ2-1 . TRBV10-3 CATLSGGEYNEQFF TGTGCCACCCTGAGCGGGGGGGAGTACAATGAGCAGTTCTTC
. TRBJ2-1 . TRBV7-9 CASSSPAITGSYNEQFF TGTGCCAGCAGCTCCCCGGCGATAACCGGGTCCTACAATGAGCAGTTCTTC
TRBD2 TRBJ2-3 . TRBV19 CASSSSGSTDTQYF TGTGCCAGTAGTTCTAGCGGCAGCACAGATACGCAGTATTTT
TRBD1 TRBJ2-3 . TRBV5-1 CASSLGPATGGTGTQYF TGCGCCAGCAGCTTGGGACCCGCGACAGGGGGCACGGGTACGCAGTATTTT
. TRBJ2-3 . TRBV9 CASSLLAGGRDTQYF TGTGCCAGCAGCCTCCTTGCAGGTGGGAGGGATACGCAGTATTTT
. TRBJ1-5 . TRBV9 CASSVDWGREPQHF TGTGCCAGCAGCGTAGACTGGGGGCGTGAGCCCCAGCATTTT
. TRBJ2-5 . TRBV18 CASSSNQETQYF TGTGCCAGCTCATCCAACCAAGAGACCCAGTACTTC
TRBD1 TRBJ2-7 . TRBV5-4 CASSSGTGFYEQYF TGTGCCAGCAGCTCAGGGACAGGATTCTACGAGCAGTACTTC
TRBD1 TRBJ2-7 . TRBV2 CASEGQGIYEQYF TGTGCCAGTGAGGGACAGGGTATCTACGAGCAGTACTTC
TRBD2 TRBJ2-1 . TRBV5-1 CASSLWTSGRAYNEQFF TGCGCCAGCAGCTTATGGACTAGCGGGAGGGCCTACAATGAGCAGTTCTTC
. TRBJ2-4 . TRBV6-5 CASRESAKNIQYF TGTGCCAGCAGGGAGTCAGCCAAAAACATTCAGTACTTC
. TRBJ1-2 . TRBV5-1 CASSLGGGPYGYTF TGCGCCAGCAGCTTGGGGGGAGGTCCCTATGGCTACACCTTC
TRBD2 TRBJ2-5 . TRBV5-5 CASSLETSGGDGQETQYF TGTGCCAGCAGCTTAGAGACTAGCGGGGGGGATGGTCAAGAGACCCAGTACTTC
. TRBJ2-7 . TRBV19 CASSRGPSISSYEQYF TGTGCCAGTAGTAGGGGCCCATCTATCAGCTCCTACGAGCAGTACTTC
. TRBJ1-1 . TRBV28 CASSQHREFGAEAFF TGTGCCAGCAGCCAGCACAGGGAATTTGGGGCTGAAGCTTTCTTT
TRBD1 TRBJ1-1 . TRBV5-1 CASSLGTGMNTEAFF TGCGCCAGCAGCTTGGGGACAGGGATGAACACTGAAGCTTTCTTT
TRBD1 TRBJ1-5 . TRBV5-8 CASSSGQGGFQPQHF TGTGCCAGCAGCTCCGGACAGGGAGGATTTCAGCCCCAGCATTTT
. TRBJ1-1 . TRBV20-1 CSAGLMLF TGCAGTGCAGGACTGATGCTCTTT
. TRBJ2-2 . TRBV12-5 CASGLVLSGMAGELFF TGTGCTAGTGGTTTGGTACTCTCAGGAATGGCCGGGGAGCTGTTTTTT
TRBD1 TRBJ1-1 few TRBV5-6 CASSTGQGWAFF TGTGCCAGCAGCACAGGACAGGGGTGGGCTTTCTTT
. TRBJ1-6 . TRBV21-1 CASSLSLATHTNSPLHF TGTGCCAGCAGCTTATCCTTAGCTACACATACTAATTCACCCCTCCACTTT
TRBD1 TRBJ1-2 . TRBV30 CAWRVPGGAGYGYTF TGTGCCTGGAGAGTGCCAGGGGGCGCGGGCTATGGCTACACCTTC
TRBD1 TRBJ2-7 . TRBV27 CASSPTQVQGSEQYF TGTGCCAGCAGTCCCACCCAGGTACAGGGGTCTGAGCAGTACTTC
. TRBJ2-3 . TRBV10-1 CASTGSTTDTQYF TGCGCCAGCACAGGCAGCACCACAGATACGCAGTATTTT
TRBD1 TRBJ1-5 . TRBV5-5 CASSLERQGRGSNQPQHF TGTGCCAGCAGCTTGGAGCGACAGGGAAGGGGGAGCAATCAGCCCCAGCATTTT
. TRBJ1-4 . TRBV4-2 CASSPMKDNMEKLFF TGTGCCAGCAGCCCCATGAAGGACAACATGGAAAAACTGTTTTTT
. TRBJ1-6 . TRBV18 CASSPPGGTSGNSPLHF TGTGCCAGCTCACCACCGGGGGGAACGTCGGGAAATTCACCCCTCCACTTT
TRBD1 TRBJ2-7 once TRBV6-1 CALGQGSLSGEQYF TGTGCCCTAGGACAGGGGAGTTTGTCTGGCGAGCAGTACTTC
. TRBJ1-3 . TRBV5-1 CASSEGQIGNTIYF TGCGCCAGCTCAGAGGGACAAATAGGTAACACCATATATTTT
TRBD1 TRBJ2-5 . TRBV11-2 CASSLGQGAPETQYF TGTGCCAGCAGCCTCGGACAGGGGGCACCTGAGACCCAGTACTTC
. TRBJ1-3 . TRBV30 CAWSVDRGNTIYF TGTGCCTGGAGTGTAGACAGGGGAAACACCATATATTTT
. TRBJ1-2 . TRBV7-9 CASSLRTSYGYTF TGTGCCAGCAGCTTGAGGACATCTTATGGCTACACCTTC